The next 24 T cell receptor beta chains were all read from a single sample in a study of T cell changes during pregnancy in multiple sclerosis. Assay used: immunoSEQ multiplex PCR; TCRdb lists only in-frame clones, some missing. This sample has approximately 69,000 clones, with around 94% found just once. Specimen: peripheral blood, collected in the third trimester of pregnancy. The receptors come from a female donor with multiple sclerosis, enrolled in a pregnancy study.

The chain joins TRBV6-5 to TRBJ2-2; 8 nucleotides line up with TRBD1. Germline-derived CDR1 and CDR2 are MNHEY and SVGAGI. The CDR3 runs to 16 residues. Trimming at V came to 0 bases and at J to 5 bases, leaving 5 bases not matched to a gene. The CDR3 DNA sequence: TGTGCCAGCAGTTACTCGACAGGGGTTGTGACCGGGGAGCTGTTTTTT. Translated: CASSYSTGVVTGELFF.

The chain recombines TRBV6-6 with TRBJ1-2, with D hard to call. The germline V gene has CDR1 MNHNY and CDR2 SVGAGI (reference sequence). The V and J ends lost 11 bases and 4 bases respectively, with 11 bases between them. The CDR3 loop spans 11 amino acids. The CDR3 here is CAGTGGYGYTF. The CDR3 bases are TGTGCCGGAACGGGAGGCTATGGCTACACCTTC.

The CDR3, as DNA: TGTGCCAGCCCCTCAAGACGGGCGAACACCGGGGAGCTGTTTTTT. It encodes CASPSRRANTGELFF. The chain joins TRBV11-1 to TRBJ2-2; no clear D. The V and J ends lost 8 bases and 0 bases respectively, with 13 bases between them. CDR3 length equals 15 residues. CDR1 and CDR2 (germline): SGHAT, FQDESV (reference sequence).

V gene TRBV11-3 combines with J gene TRBJ2-3, with 13 bases identical to TRBD2. This CDR3 region has 16 residues. J was trimmed by 4 bases and V by 5 bases; bases with no gene match: 6. Germline V lookup: CDR1 SGHNT, CDR2 YENEEA. CDR3 nucleotide sequence: TGTGCCAGCAGCCCGGAACTAGCGGGGGGGTCAGATACGCAGTATTTT. Translating it yields CASSPELAGGSDTQYF.

The chain has TRBV4-1 and TRBJ2-1; D is perhaps TRBD2 (7 bases). V dropped 0 bases and J dropped 3 bases, with 12 bases sitting between them. Germline-derived CDR1 and CDR2 are MGHRA and YSYEKL. CDR3 size: 16 residues. CDR3 sequence: CASSQEGGAGYNEQFF. DNA of the CDR3: TGCGCCAGCAGCCAAGAAGGGGGGGCGGGCTACAATGAGCAGTTCTTC.

The chain joins TRBV19 to TRBJ2-5, with TRBD1 identical over 7 bases. CDR1 LNHDA and CDR2 SQIVND come from the germline V gene (reference sequence). CDR3 length: 15 residues. V shed 5 bases and J 4 bases; nucleotides not matched to a gene: 10. The CDR3: CASSSPDRFGETQYF. CDR3 nucleotide sequence: TGTGCCAGTAGTTCCCCGGACAGGTTCGGAGAGACCCAGTACTTC. Supplemented by reference TRBV19 and TRBJ2-5, the full variable domain reads DGGITQSPKYLFRKEGQNVTLSCEQNLNHDAMYWYRQDPGQGLRLIYYSQIVNDFQKGDIAEGYSVSREKKESFPLTVTSAQKNPTAFYLCASSSPDRFGETQYFGPGTRLLVL.

V gene TRBV18 combines with J gene TRBJ1-1; 8 bases align to TRBD1. With V trimmed by 2 bases and J by 3 bases, 5 bases remained unmatched. CDR3 length: 15 residues. Germline V gives CDR1 KGHSH, CDR2 LQKENI. CDR3: CASSPVQGADTEAFF. The CDR3 coding sequence is TGTGCCAGCTCACCAGTTCAGGGGGCGGACACTGAAGCTTTCTTT. Based on the CDR3 plus reference TRBV18 and TRBJ1-1, the full variable domain is NAGVMQNPRHLVRRRGQEARLRCSPMKGHSHVYWYRQLPEEGLKFMVYLQKENIIDESGMPKERFSAEFPKEGPSILRIQQVVRGDSAAYFCASSPVQGADTEAFFGQGTRLTVV.

J is TRBJ1-2 and V is TRBV29-1, with 7 bases aligning to TRBD1. The CDR3 covers 12 residues. CDR1 SQVTM and CDR2 ANQGSEA come from the germline V gene. V lost 6 bases, J lost 8 bases, and 9 bases stayed unmatched. The CDR3 DNA sequence: TGCAGCGTCCAACAGGGGATCGGCGGCTACACCTTC. Protein: CSVQQGIGGYTF.

The chain has TRBV4-3 and TRBJ1-5, with D perhaps matching TRBD1 (5 bases). From germline, CDR1 is LGHNA and CDR2 YSLEER. The CDR3 contains 20 residues. The V gene lost 0 bases and the J gene lost 1 base, with 22 bases spanning the gap. Written as DNA, the CDR3 is TGCGCCAGCAGCCAAGATCTGGCAGGGTTGGCGAGAGAGAGCAATCAGCCCCAGCATTTT. Translation: CASSQDLAGLARESNQPQHF.

The chain joins TRBV5-6 to TRBJ2-7; 7 bases are a match to TRBD1. Germline trimming cut 3 bases from V and 3 bases from J; bases unmatched to any gene: 9. The CDR3 length is 15 residues. Germline loops: CDR1 SGHDT, CDR2 YYEEEE. The DNA of the CDR3 is TGTGCCAGCAGCTACTCCGGGACAGCCCGCTACGAGCAGTACTTC. Its translation is CASSYSGTARYEQYF.

Only one count was recorded for this clone. The chain employs TRBV7-8 and TRBJ1-2; TRBD1 aligns across 8 bases. The CDR3 length is 14 residues. Germline lookup yields CDR1 SGHVS and CDR2 FQNEAQ. With 5 bases clipped from V and 4 bases from J, the junction kept 6 bases outside the gene matches. CDR3 in DNA: TGTGCCAGCAGCACCACCGACAGGGGCTATGGCTACACCTTC. Amino acid sequence: CASSTTDRGYGYTF.

J is TRBJ1-6 and V is TRBV13; a weak D match, TRBD1 (6 bases). This CDR3 region has 14 residues. The germline gives CDR1 PRHDT, CDR2 FYEKMQ (reference sequence). V lost 1 base and J 6 bases, leaving 7 bases between the germline ends. DNA for the CDR3: TGTGCCAGCAGCTTAGACAGGGTTAATTCACCCCTCCACTTT. It translates to CASSLDRVNSPLHF.

The chain joins TRBV27 to TRBJ2-2, with TRBD1 matching 8 bases. The germline CDR1 and CDR2 sequences are MNHEY and SMNVEV (reference sequence). Trimming removed 5 bases from V and 4 bases from J; junction bases left unmatched: 6. The CDR3 runs 15 residues. The CDR3 coding sequence is TGTGCCAGCAGTACCGTCAGGGGGCCCACCGGGGAGCTGTTTTTT. Its protein product is CASSTVRGPTGELFF.

The chain joins TRBV6-5 to TRBJ1-2; D might be TRBD1 (5 bases). Trimming cost V 2 bases and J 8 bases, with 12 bases left between them. The germline gives CDR1 MNHEY, CDR2 SVGAGI. This CDR3 region has 13 residues. The CDR3, as DNA: TGTGCCAGCAGTTACCTCGGGGGGGAAGGCTACACCTTC. The encoded protein is CASSYLGGEGYTF.

This chain joins TRBV4-3 and TRBJ2-7; D is possibly TRBD2 (5 bases). Trimming left V 0 bases short and J 3 bases short, with 12 bases between. The CDR3 sequence is 15 residues long. The V gene's germline CDR1 is LGHNA and CDR2 YSLEER. CDR3 in amino acids: CASSQDAGSIYEQYF. The CDR3 nucleotides are TGCGCCAGCAGCCAAGATGCGGGTTCCATCTACGAGCAGTACTTC.

This clone was picked up one time. The rearrangement joins TRBV28 to TRBJ2-1, with 12 bases identical to TRBD1. Germline CDR1 and CDR2: MDHEN and SYDVKM. The CDR3 sequence is 19 residues long. V shed 4 bases, J shed 0 bases, and the junction held 10 bases outside the gene matches. CDR3 DNA: TGTGCCAGCAGTTCACAACCGGGACAGGGGGCGGGCTCCTACAATGAGCAGTTCTTC. Encoded protein: CASSSQPGQGAGSYNEQFF.

CDR3 residues: CASSVGTGKEPQHF. Written as DNA, the CDR3 is TGTGCCAGCAGCGTCGGGACAGGGAAAGAGCCCCAGCATTTT. The genes are TRBV21-1 and TRBJ1-5; the table calls TRBD1, which could not be checked here. TRBV21-1 is labeled a pseudogene. CDR3 length: 14 amino acids.

The chain combines TRBV19 with TRBJ2-3; 8 bases agree with TRBD1. V gave up 5 bases and J gave up 5 bases; unmatched junction bases: 6. Germline V lookup: CDR1 LNHDA, CDR2 SQIVND (reference sequence). The CDR3 has 14 amino acids. The CDR3 loop reads CASSGQGLGDTQYF. The CDR3 region has the DNA TGTGCCAGTAGTGGACAGGGTCTTGGAGATACGCAGTATTTT.

The chain links TRBV19 to TRBJ1-4, with D uncertain. V lost 9 bases, J lost 8 bases, and 13 bases lay in between. The CDR3 spans 12 residues. Germline CDR1 LNHDA, CDR2 SQIVND (reference sequence). The CDR3 region is CASGGLREKLFF. The CDR3 DNA sequence: TGTGCCAGCGGCGGGCTCCGGGAAAAACTGTTTTTT.

This clone was detected only once. The rearrangement uses TRBV6-5 and TRBJ2-5, with 7 bases lining up with TRBD2. CDR1 MNHEY and CDR2 SVGAGI come from the germline V gene. V was pared by 0 bases and J by 5 bases, with 3 bases of the junction left unmatched. This CDR3 is built from 14 residues. The CDR3: CASSYSPSGETQYF. The CDR3 DNA follows: TGTGCCAGCAGTTACTCGCCTAGCGGCGAGACCCAGTACTTC.

The chain employs TRBV4-1 and TRBJ1-1; D is ambiguous. The CDR3 spans 12 residues. The ends were cut back, 1 base at V and 7 bases at J, with 7 bases in the middle. Germline lookup yields CDR1 MGHRA and CDR2 YSYEKL. The CDR3: CASSQGRGEAFF. The DNA for the CDR3 is TGCGCCAGCAGCCAAGGACGGGGTGAAGCTTTCTTT.

This sequence joins TRBV5-6 and TRBJ1-1; TRBD1 matches at 10 bases. CDR3 size: 14 residues. Germline-derived CDR1 and CDR2 are SGHDT and YYEEEE. The trim removed 4 bases at V and 5 bases at J, leaving 5 bases unmatched. CDR3 in amino acids: CASSEDRGRTEAFF. DNA for the CDR3: TGTGCCAGCAGCGAGGACAGGGGGAGAACTGAAGCTTTCTTT. The entire variable domain, with the rest obtained from reference TRBV5-6 and TRBJ1-1, is as follows: DAGVTQSPTHLIKTRGQQVTLRCSPKSGHDTVSWYQQALGQGPQFIFQYYEEEERQRGNFPDRFSGHQFPNYSSELNVNALLLGDSALYLCASSEDRGRTEAFFGQGTRLTVV.

The DNA for the CDR3 is TGTGCCAGCAGTTACCCCGGAGTAGATACGCAGTATTTT. Translation gives CASSYPGVDTQYF. V and J are TRBV6-5 and TRBJ2-3; D is uncertain. The CDR3 is 13 amino acids. Between the trimmed V and J ends, which lost 2 bases and 5 bases, there was a span of 8 bases. Germline values: CDR1 MNHEY, CDR2 SVGAGI.

The chain employs TRBV6-5 and TRBJ1-5; possible D gene TRBD1, 6 bases. The V gene lost 5 bases and the J gene lost 11 bases, with 19 bases spanning the gap. This CDR3 spans 14 amino acids. Germline CDR1 and CDR2: MNHEY and SVGAGI. CDR3 coding DNA: TGTGCCAGCAGTCGGGACACTGTAAGAGGGACCCAGCATTTT. This codes for CASSRDTVRGTQHF.